The entry that follows covers one T cell receptor beta chain sequence. This sample is drawn from a study of blood T cell repertoires in COVID-19. Study in general: Sites across the United States, Italy and Spain contributed samples from acute and convalescent COVID-19. PBMCs, B-cell-depleted T cells, or T cells were the source of the cDNA or gDNA that made up the material.

In the source study's methods: By means of reference gene primer amplification, nucleated cell counts were estimated. This table comes from immunoSEQ multiplex PCR, and its TCRdb copy is limited to in-frame clones, with some not included. For V, J and clone size, that table is used; D and trimming come from the DNA. The repertoire holds approximately 13,000 clones, with 83% as singletons. Germline CDR1 reads SGHRS; CDR2 reads YFSETQ. This CDR3 has 15 amino acids. With 3 bases removed from V and 2 bases from J, the gap between germline ends came to 15 bases. Sample: peripheral blood. The clonotype comes from an older woman with acute or convalescent COVID-19. The gene calls are TRBV5-1 and TRBJ2-7; D may be TRBD2 (6 bases). The CDR3 protein is CASSSPPAGTYEQYF. The CDR3 region has the DNA TGCGCCAGCAGCTCCCCGCCGGCGGGAACCTACGAGCAGTACTTC.